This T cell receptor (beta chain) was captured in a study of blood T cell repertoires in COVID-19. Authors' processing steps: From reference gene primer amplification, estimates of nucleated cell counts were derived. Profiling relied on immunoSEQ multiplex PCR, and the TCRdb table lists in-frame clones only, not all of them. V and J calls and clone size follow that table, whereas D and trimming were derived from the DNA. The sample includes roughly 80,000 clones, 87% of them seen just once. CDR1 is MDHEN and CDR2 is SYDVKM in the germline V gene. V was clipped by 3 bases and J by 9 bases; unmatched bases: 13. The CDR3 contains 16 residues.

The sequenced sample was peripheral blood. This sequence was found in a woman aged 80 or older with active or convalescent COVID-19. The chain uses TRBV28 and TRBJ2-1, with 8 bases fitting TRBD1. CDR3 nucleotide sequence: TGTGCCAGCAGTTTGCACGACAGGGGAACATCAAGTGAGCAGTTCTTC. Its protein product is CASSLHDRGTSSEQFF. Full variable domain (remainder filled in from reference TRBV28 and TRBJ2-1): DVKVTQSSRYLVKRTGEKVFLECVQDMDHENMFWYRQDPGLGLRLIYFSYDVKMKEKGDIPEGYSVSREKKERFSLILESASTNQTSMYLCASSLHDRGTSSEQFFGPGTRLTVL.